The TCR beta chain described here comes from a study of OX40 agonist ivuxolimab in advanced cancers. Data came from immunoSEQ multiplex PCR; TCRdb stores just in-frame clones and leaves some out. Of approximately 92,000 clones detected, roughly 94% appear once; the ten largest clones hold 0.15% to 0.2%. A word on this clone: The antigen is undetermined.

Germline lookup yields CDR1 SGHRS and CDR2 YFSETQ. CDR3 size: 14 residues. The V end lost 2 bases, the J end lost 5 bases, and 11 bases lay between the germline ends. Blood draws occurred at baseline, cycle 4 day 1, and cycle 7 day 1. Notes on the study in general: Part of the nonresponder group also had normalized T-cell clonal expansion that was low. Clonal expansion among partial responders at 0.1-3.0 mg/kg ranked near the lowest.

The sequence came from an adult with an advanced solid tumor such as melanoma, head and neck, liver or kidney cancer. V and J are TRBV5-1 and TRBJ2-1; D is undetermined. The sequences come from CD4+ or CD8+ T cells sorted from blood, collected in a trial of the OX40 agonist ivuxolimab. Here the CDR3 reads CASSFERDHNEQFF. The CDR3 DNA sequence: TGCGCCAGCAGCTTTGAGCGCGATCACAATGAGCAGTTCTTC.